This T cell receptor (beta chain) was recovered during a study of T cell responses to AZD1222 COVID-19 vaccine. Study-wide findings and caveats: Donors were chiefly white British, with a greater number of females, and clonal diversity was perhaps underestimated. Rises in breadth and depth of Spike-specific TCRs came after two AZD1222 doses. Across the whole spike, CD4 TCRs peaked at regions 160-218 and 743-854.

For this clone: The antigen remains unidentified.

This CDR3 region has 12 residues. The germline CDR1 and CDR2 sequences are SGHRS and YFSETQ. Between the trimmed V and J ends, which lost 4 bases and 6 bases, there was a span of 8 bases. Assay used: immunoSEQ multiplex PCR; TCRdb lists only in-frame clones, some missing. This sample's table has about 140,000 clones. V and J are TRBV5-1 and TRBJ1-3; D gene ambiguous. The TCR originated in an adult in good health. The specimen sequenced was peripheral blood. In DNA, the CDR3 is TGCGCCAGCAGCCCGGACTTAAACACCATATATTTT. Translated, it gives CASSPDLNTIYF.